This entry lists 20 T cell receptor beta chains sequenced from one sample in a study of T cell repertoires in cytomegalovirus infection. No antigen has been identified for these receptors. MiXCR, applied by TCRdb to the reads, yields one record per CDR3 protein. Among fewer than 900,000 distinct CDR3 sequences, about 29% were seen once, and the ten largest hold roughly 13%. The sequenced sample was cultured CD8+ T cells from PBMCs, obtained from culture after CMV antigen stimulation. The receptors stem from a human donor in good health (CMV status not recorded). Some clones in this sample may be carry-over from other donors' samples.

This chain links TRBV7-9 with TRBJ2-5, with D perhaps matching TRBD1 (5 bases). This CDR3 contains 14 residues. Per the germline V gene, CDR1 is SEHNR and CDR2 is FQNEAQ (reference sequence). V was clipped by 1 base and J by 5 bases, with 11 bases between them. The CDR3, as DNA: TGTGCCAGCAGCTTAGTGGGGCAGTGGGAGACCCAGTACTTC. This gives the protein CASSLVGQWETQYF.

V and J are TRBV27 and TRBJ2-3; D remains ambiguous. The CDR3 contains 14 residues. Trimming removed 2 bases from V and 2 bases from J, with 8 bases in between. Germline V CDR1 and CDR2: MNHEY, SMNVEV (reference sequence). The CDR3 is CASSLRPDTDTQYF. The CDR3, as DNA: TGTGCCAGCAGTTTAAGGCCTGACACAGATACGCAGTATTTT.

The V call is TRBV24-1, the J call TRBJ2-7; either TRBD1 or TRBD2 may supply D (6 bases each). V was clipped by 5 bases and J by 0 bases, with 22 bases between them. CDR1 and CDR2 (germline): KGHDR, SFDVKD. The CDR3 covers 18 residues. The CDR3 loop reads CATSAYRDLHLYSYEQYV. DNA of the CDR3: TGTGCCACCAGTGCATACAGGGACTTGCATCTTTACTCCTACGAGCAGTACGTC.

CDR3 bases: TGCAGCCCGGACGGGGGATCGGGGGGCCCTACCGGTACCGGGGAGCTGTTTTTT. This codes for CSPDGGSGGPTGTGELFF. V is TRBV29-1 and J is TRBJ2-2, with D possibly matching TRBD2 (7 bases). This CDR3 contains 18 residues. CDR1 is SQVTM, CDR2 ANQGSEA, per germline. The V and J ends lost 8 bases and 5 bases respectively, with 30 bases between them.

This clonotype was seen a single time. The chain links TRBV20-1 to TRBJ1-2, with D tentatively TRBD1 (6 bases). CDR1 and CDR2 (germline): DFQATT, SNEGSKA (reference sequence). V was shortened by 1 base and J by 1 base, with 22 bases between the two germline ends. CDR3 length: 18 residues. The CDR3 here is CSARAPGFAGVRNYGYTF. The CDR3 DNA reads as TGCAGTGCTAGAGCCCCTGGTTTTGCAGGGGTTCGTAACTATGGCTACACCTTC.

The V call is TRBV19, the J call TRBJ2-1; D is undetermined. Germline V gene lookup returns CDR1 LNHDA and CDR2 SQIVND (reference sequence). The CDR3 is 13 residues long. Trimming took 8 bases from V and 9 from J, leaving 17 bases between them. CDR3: CASSPGRVGEQFF. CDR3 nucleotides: TGTGCCAGTTCCCCAGGTAGGGTCGGTGAGCAGTTCTTC.

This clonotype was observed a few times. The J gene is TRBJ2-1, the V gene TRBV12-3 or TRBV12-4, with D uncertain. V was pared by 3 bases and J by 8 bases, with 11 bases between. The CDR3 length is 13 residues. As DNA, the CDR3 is TGTGCCAGCAGTTTGAATTTAGTCGATGAGCAGTTCTTC. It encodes CASSLNLVDEQFF.

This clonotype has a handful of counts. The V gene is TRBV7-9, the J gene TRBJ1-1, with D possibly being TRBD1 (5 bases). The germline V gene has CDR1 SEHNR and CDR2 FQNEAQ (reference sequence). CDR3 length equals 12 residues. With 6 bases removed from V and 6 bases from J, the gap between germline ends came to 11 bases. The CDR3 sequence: CASRQGRAEAFF. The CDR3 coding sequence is TGTGCCAGCAGGCAGGGTAGGGCTGAAGCTTTCTTT.

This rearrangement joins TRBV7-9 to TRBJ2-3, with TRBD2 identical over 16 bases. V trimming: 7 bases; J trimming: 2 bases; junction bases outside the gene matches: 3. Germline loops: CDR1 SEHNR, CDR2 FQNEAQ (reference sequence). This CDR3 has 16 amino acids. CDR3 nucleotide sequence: TGTGCCAGCAAGGGGACTAGCGGGGGGGCCACAGATACGCAGTATTTT. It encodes CASKGTSGGATDTQYF.

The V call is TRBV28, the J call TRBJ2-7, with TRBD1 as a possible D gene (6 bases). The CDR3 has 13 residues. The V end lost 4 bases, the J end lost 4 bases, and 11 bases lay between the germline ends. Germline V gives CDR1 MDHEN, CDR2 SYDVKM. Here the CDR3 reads CASSSGDMYEQYV. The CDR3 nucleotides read TGTGCCAGCAGTTCCGGGGACATGTACGAGCAGTACGTC.

This CDR3 reads CSARGRVQVTDTQYF. The CDR3 DNA reads TGCAGTGCTAGGGGCAGGGTTCAAGTGACAGATACGCAGTATTTT. The V and J genes are TRBV20-1 and TRBJ2-3; D perhaps matches TRBD1 (5 bases). The germline gives CDR1 DFQATT, CDR2 SNEGSKA (reference sequence). V was trimmed by 3 bases and J by 3 bases, leaving 16 bases between them. The CDR3 loop spans 15 amino acids.

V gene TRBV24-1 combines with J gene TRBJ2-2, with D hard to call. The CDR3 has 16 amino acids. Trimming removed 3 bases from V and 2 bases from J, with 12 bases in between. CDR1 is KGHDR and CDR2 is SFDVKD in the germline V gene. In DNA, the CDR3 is TGTGCCACCAGTGATCCACGGGCGACAAACACCGGGGAGCTGTTTTTT. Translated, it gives CATSDPRATNTGELFF.

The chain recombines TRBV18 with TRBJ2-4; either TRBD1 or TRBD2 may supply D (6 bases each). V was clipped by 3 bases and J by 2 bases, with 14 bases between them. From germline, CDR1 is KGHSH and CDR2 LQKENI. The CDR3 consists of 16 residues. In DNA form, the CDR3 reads TGTGCCAGCTCACCCACCTACGGGGGCTCCAAAAACATTCAGTACTTC. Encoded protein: CASSPTYGGSKNIQYF.

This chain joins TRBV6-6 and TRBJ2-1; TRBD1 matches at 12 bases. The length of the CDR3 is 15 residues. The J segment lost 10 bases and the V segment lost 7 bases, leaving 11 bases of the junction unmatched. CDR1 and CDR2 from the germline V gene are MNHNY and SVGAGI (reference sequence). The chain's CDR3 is CASILVGDRGLEQFF. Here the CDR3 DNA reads TGTGCCAGCATCCTAGTGGGGGACAGGGGGCTGGAGCAGTTCTTC.

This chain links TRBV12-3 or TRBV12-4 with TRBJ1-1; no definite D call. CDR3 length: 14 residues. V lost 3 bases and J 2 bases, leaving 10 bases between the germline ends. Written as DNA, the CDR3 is TGTGCCAGCAGTTTGGTGTCAGAAAACACTGAAGCTTTCTTT. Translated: CASSLVSENTEAFF.

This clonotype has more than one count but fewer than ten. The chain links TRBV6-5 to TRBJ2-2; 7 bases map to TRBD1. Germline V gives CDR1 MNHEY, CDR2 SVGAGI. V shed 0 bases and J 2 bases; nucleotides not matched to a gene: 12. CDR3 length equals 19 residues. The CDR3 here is CASSYSAMLGTANTGELFF. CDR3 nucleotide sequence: TGTGCCAGCAGTTACTCAGCTATGTTAGGGACAGCTAACACCGGGGAGCTGTTTTTT.

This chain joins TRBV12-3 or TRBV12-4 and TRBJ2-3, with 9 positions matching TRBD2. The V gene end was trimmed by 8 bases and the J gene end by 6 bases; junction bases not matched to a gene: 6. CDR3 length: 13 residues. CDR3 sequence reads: CASRGGAGDTQYF. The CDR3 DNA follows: TGTGCCAGCCGCGGGGGGGCAGGGGATACGCAGTATTTT.

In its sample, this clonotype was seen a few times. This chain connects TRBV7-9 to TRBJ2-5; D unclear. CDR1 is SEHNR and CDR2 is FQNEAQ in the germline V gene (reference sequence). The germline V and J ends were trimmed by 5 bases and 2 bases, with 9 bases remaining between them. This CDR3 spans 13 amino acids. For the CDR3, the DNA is TGTGCCAGCAGCCCTGCACGTCAAGAGACCCAGTACTTC. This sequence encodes CASSPARQETQYF.

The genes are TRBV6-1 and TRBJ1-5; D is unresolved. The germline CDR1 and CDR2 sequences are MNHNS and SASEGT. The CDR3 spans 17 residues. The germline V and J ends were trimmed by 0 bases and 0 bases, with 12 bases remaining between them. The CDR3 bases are TGTGCCAGCAGTGAAGCGCGTAGCCTTTATAGCAATCAGCCCCAGCATTTT. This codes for CASSEARSLYSNQPQHF.

The CDR3 is CASSGEPGQGGNTIYF. For the CDR3, the DNA is TGTGCCAGCAGCGGTGAACCGGGACAGGGTGGAAACACCATATATTTT. The chain employs TRBV7-6 and TRBJ1-3, with 9 bases fitting TRBD1. With 5 bases clipped from V and 3 bases from J, the junction kept 8 bases outside the gene matches. The CDR3 sequence is 16 residues long. Per the germline V gene, CDR1 is SGHVS and CDR2 is FNYEAQ.